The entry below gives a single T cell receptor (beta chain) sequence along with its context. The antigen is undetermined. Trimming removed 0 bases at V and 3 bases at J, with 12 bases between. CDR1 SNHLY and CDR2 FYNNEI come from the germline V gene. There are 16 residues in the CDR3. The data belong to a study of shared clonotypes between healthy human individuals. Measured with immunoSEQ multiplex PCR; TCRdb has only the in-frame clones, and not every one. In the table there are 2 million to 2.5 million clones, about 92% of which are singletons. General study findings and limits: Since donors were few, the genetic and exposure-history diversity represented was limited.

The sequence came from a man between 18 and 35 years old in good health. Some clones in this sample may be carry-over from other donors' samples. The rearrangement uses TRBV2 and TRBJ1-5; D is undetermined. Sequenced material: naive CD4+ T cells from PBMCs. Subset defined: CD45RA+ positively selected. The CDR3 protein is CASSEALWVPNQPQHF. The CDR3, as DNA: TGTGCCAGCAGTGAAGCGCTCTGGGTACCCAATCAGCCCCAGCATTTT. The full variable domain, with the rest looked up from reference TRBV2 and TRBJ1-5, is EPEVTQTPSHQVTQMGQEVILRCVPISNHLYFYWYRQILGQKVEFLVSFYNNEISEKSEIFDDQFSVERPDGSNFTLKIRSTKLEDSAMYFCASSEALWVPNQPQHFGDGTRLSIL.